This passage covers 28 T cell receptor beta chains from one sample sequenced in a study of blood T cell repertoires in COVID-19. Repertoires were generated with immunoSEQ multiplex PCR, while TCRdb's copy carries only in-frame clones and drops some. The repertoire holds more than 200,000 clones, with approximately 90% as singletons. Sequenced material: PBMCs or T cells enriched from blood (not recorded which). These receptor sequences come from a woman in her twenties or thirties who had recovered from COVID-19.

About this clone itself: A clone one base away is much larger, so this may be a read error. V is TRBV7-6 and J is TRBJ2-2, with 10 bases fitting TRBD2. This CDR3 is built from 16 residues. Germline V CDR1 and CDR2: SGHVS, FNYEAQ. The CDR3 sequence: CAGSFRTSGLPGELFF. CDR3 sequence (DNA): TGTGCCGGCAGCTTCCGGACTAGCGGCCTTCCCGGGGAGCTGTTTTTT.

V and J are TRBV2 and TRBJ2-4, with a weak D call TRBD1 (6 bases). Trimming took off 1 base at V and 0 bases at J, with 10 bases between the two ends. CDR1 and CDR2 (germline): SNHLY, FYNNEI. The CDR3 loop spans 16 amino acids. The CDR3 spells CASSEDLRGAKNIQYF. CDR3 nucleotide sequence: TGTGCCAGCAGTGAAGATCTCAGGGGAGCCAAAAACATTCAGTACTTC.

The chain carries TRBV4-1 and TRBJ1-6; no clear D gene. The V end was cut by 5 bases, the J end by 10 bases, with 12 bases between. The CDR3 is 13 amino acids. Germline V CDR1 and CDR2: MGHRA, YSYEKL. CDR3 bases: TGCGCCAGCAGCAGAGGGTACCAATCACCCCTCCACTTT. This encodes CASSRGYQSPLHF.

The genes are TRBV6-5 and TRBJ1-2; 8 bases are a match to TRBD1. This CDR3 contains 15 residues. V gave up 6 bases and J gave up 4 bases; unmatched junction bases: 10. Per the germline V gene, CDR1 is MNHEY and CDR2 is SVGAGI. The CDR3 DNA reads as TGTGCCAGCAGCCGTCGACAGGGGAGGGTCTATGGCTACACCTTC. Its protein product is CASSRRQGRVYGYTF.

Concerning this clone itself: At one boundary the junction diverges from the germline segment, which might be a read error. The chain employs TRBV15 and TRBJ2-3; 7 nucleotides line up with TRBD1. Per the germline V gene, CDR1 is LNHNV and CDR2 is YYDKDF (reference sequence). This CDR3 region has 16 residues. The CDR3: CATGRGRRASTDTQYF. Here the CDR3 DNA reads TGTGCCACCGGCAGGGGGAGAAGGGCTAGCACAGATACGCAGTATTTT. Based on the CDR3 plus reference TRBV15 and TRBJ2-3, the full variable domain is DAMVIQNPRYQVTQFGKPVTLSCSQTLNHNVMYWYQQKSSQAPKLLFHYYDKDFNNEADTPDNFQSRRPNTSFCFLDIRSPGLGDTAMYLCATGRGRRASTDTQYFGPGTRLTVL.

The chain has TRBV5-8 and TRBJ1-2; D is unclear. This CDR3 is 14 amino acids long. The germline CDR1 and CDR2 sequences are SGHTS and YDEGEE. The germline V and J ends were trimmed by 2 bases and 0 bases, with 8 bases remaining between them. The CDR3, as DNA: TGTGCCAGCAGCTTTTCGGGAGCTAACTATGGCTACACCTTC. The encoded protein is CASSFSGANYGYTF.

There are a few counts of this clone. This sequence joins TRBV28 and TRBJ1-5; 7 nucleotides line up with TRBD1. The CDR3 runs 15 residues. Germline V gene sequence: CDR1 MDHEN, CDR2 SYDVKM. The junction had 11 bases not matched to a gene; V was cut back by 5 bases and J by 7 bases. CDR3 loop: CASSPTGQAGQPQHF. CDR3 nucleotides: TGTGCCAGCAGTCCTACCGGACAGGCGGGGCAGCCCCAGCATTTT.

This clone was counted once. This sequence joins TRBV3-1 (or the pseudogene TRBV3-2) and TRBJ2-3; 7 bases are shared with TRBD1. CDR1 and CDR2 from the germline V gene are LGHDT and YNNKEL (reference sequence). The CDR3 spans 18 residues. Trimming at V came to 0 bases and at J to 2 bases, leaving 11 bases not matched to a gene. The CDR3 nucleotides are TGTGCCAGCAGCCAAGAAGCCGGTGAGGACAGGCTCACAGATACGCAGTATTTT. This sequence encodes CASSQEAGEDRLTDTQYF.

The chain uses TRBV18 and TRBJ1-1, with 9 bases that match TRBD1. Germline lookup yields CDR1 KGHSH and CDR2 LQKENI. V was clipped by 8 bases and J by 0 bases; unmatched bases: 7. CDR3 length: 15 amino acids. The CDR3 spells CASIRTGVVNTEAFF. The CDR3, as DNA: TGTGCCAGCATTAGGACAGGGGTGGTGAACACTGAAGCTTTCTTT.

V usage is TRBV4-2 and J usage is TRBJ2-1; 10 bases are shared with TRBD2. The CDR3 loop spans 18 amino acids. Trimming cost V 1 base and J 7 bases; bases outside gene matches: 13. Per germline, CDR1 LGHNA and CDR2 YNFKEQ. The DNA for the CDR3 is TGTGCCAGCAGCCAAGTGGGGCTAGCGGGAGAAATATTGAATGAGCAGTTCTTC. Protein sequence: CASSQVGLAGEILNEQFF.

The rearrangement joins TRBV30 to TRBJ2-7, with 9 nucleotides matching TRBD2. The CDR3 covers 14 residues. CDR1 is GTSNPN, CDR2 SVGIG, per germline (reference sequence). The junction had 4 bases not matched to a gene; V was cut back by 2 bases and J by 2 bases. CDR3 in amino acids: CAWSMAGGPYEQYF. CDR3 in DNA: TGTGCCTGGAGTATGGCGGGAGGGCCCTACGAGCAGTACTTC. The full variable domain, with the rest looked up from reference TRBV30 and TRBJ2-7, is SQTIHQWPATLVQPVGSPLSLECTVEGTSNPNLYWYRQAAGRGLQLLFYSVGIGQISSEVPQNLSASRPQDRQFILSSKKLLLSDSGFYLCAWSMAGGPYEQYFGPGTRLTVT.

This clone appeared a single time. The chain recombines TRBV12-3 or TRBV12-4 with TRBJ1-1; D is perhaps TRBD1 (5 bases). The germline V and J ends were trimmed by 5 bases and 6 bases, with 7 bases remaining between them. The CDR3 totals 11 residues. The CDR3 region has the DNA TGTGCCAGCAGTCCAGGGTCTGAAGCTTTCTTT. Amino acid sequence: CASSPGSEAFF.

V usage is TRBV19 and J usage is TRBJ2-1, with 8 bases matching TRBD2. Trimming cost V 3 bases and J 7 bases; bases outside gene matches: 11. The germline V gene encodes CDR1 LNHDA and CDR2 SQIVND (reference sequence). The CDR3 runs to 16 residues. The CDR3, as DNA: TGTGCCAGTAGTATTGCGGGGGGTCGGGGTTCAAATGAGCAGTTCTTC. Its translation is CASSIAGGRGSNEQFF.

The chain uses TRBV3-1 (or the pseudogene TRBV3-2) and TRBJ2-1, with D maybe TRBD2 (6 bases). The V and J ends lost 4 bases and 6 bases respectively, with 19 bases between them. CDR1 and CDR2 from the germline V gene are LGHDT and YNNKEL (reference sequence). This CDR3 has 16 residues. The CDR3 is CASSLARGGRSNEQFF. The CDR3 DNA reads as TGTGCCAGCAGCCTGGCTCGTGGGGGGAGATCCAATGAGCAGTTCTTC.

This clone has a handful of counts. The gene calls are TRBV7-2 and TRBJ1-2; TRBD1 aligns across 11 bases. The V and J ends lost 0 bases and 5 bases, in that order; junction bases with no gene match: 2. Germline V lookup: CDR1 SGHTA, CDR2 FQGNSA. This CDR3 is built from 15 residues. The CDR3 nucleotides are TGTGCCAGCAGCTTAGCAGGGACAGGGGGGTATGGCTACACCTTC. Residues: CASSLAGTGGYGYTF.

The chain uses TRBV11-2 and TRBJ2-2; maybe TRBD2 (6 bases). Germline CDR1 SGHAT, CDR2 FQNNGV. The CDR3 consists of 14 residues. V lost 2 bases and J 8 bases, leaving 12 bases between the germline ends. This chain's CDR3 is CASSLRTIAGELFF. For the CDR3, the DNA is TGTGCCAGCAGCTTACGGACTATAGCGGGGGAGCTGTTTTTT.

The V call is TRBV5-5, the J call TRBJ1-1, with D unclear. Per the germline V gene, CDR1 is SGHKS and CDR2 is YYEKEE (reference sequence). V shed 2 bases and J shed 4 bases, with 15 bases lying between them. The CDR3 covers 15 residues. As DNA, the CDR3 is TGTGCCAGCAGCTTAGACCTCTGGGAGTTCACTGAAGCTTTCTTT. It codes for CASSLDLWEFTEAFF.

This chain uses TRBV6-2 or TRBV6-3 with TRBJ1-2, with a possible D match to TRBD1 (5 bases). Trimming cost V 3 bases and J 4 bases, with 6 bases left between them. Germline V gene sequence: CDR1 MNHEY, CDR2 SVGEGT. The CDR3 sequence is 12 residues long. CDR3 sequence: CASSYDSYGYTF. The CDR3 DNA is TGTGCCAGCAGTTATGACAGCTATGGCTACACCTTC.

The chain employs TRBV19 and TRBJ1-1; perhaps TRBD1 as D (5 bases). The CDR3 extends over 15 amino acids. V was pared by 5 bases and J by 2 bases, with 15 bases between. CDR1 LNHDA and CDR2 SQIVND come from the germline V gene (reference sequence). CDR3 loop: CASSAGGKVNTEAFF. In DNA, the CDR3 is TGTGCCAGTAGTGCGGGGGGTAAAGTAAACACTGAAGCTTTCTTT.

This chain connects TRBV9 to TRBJ1-3; 10 bases agree with TRBD1. This CDR3 is built from 18 residues. Germline values: CDR1 SGDLS, CDR2 YYNGEE. The junction had 6 bases not matched to a gene; V was cut back by 0 bases and J by 0 bases. The CDR3 sequence: CASSVGLRTGGSGNTIYF. The CDR3 DNA follows: TGTGCCAGCAGCGTAGGGCTTAGGACAGGGGGCTCTGGAAACACCATATATTTT.

The chain joins TRBV24-1 to TRBJ1-2; D gene ambiguous. The CDR3 has 15 residues. Trimming shortened V by 2 bases and J by 3 bases, and 12 bases separated the two germline ends. Germline loops: CDR1 KGHDR, CDR2 SFDVKD. The CDR3 region has the DNA TGTGCCACCAGTGATTCCGACTCGTATGACTATGGCTACACCTTC. Protein product: CATSDSDSYDYGYTF.

The chain recombines TRBV19 with TRBJ1-2; TRBD1 might be the D (6 bases). The CDR3 has 14 residues. Trimming shortened V by 7 bases and J by 6 bases, and 18 bases separated the two germline ends. CDR1 is LNHDA and CDR2 is SQIVND in the germline V gene (reference sequence). For the CDR3, the DNA is TGTGCCAGTAACGTCATGGGGGCTAAAGATGGCTACACCTTC. Amino acid sequence: CASNVMGAKDGYTF.

V and J are TRBV1 and TRBJ1-1; the DNA was not compared with TRBD1, the D call given in the table. TRBV1 is given as a pseudogene. The CDR3 totals 14 residues. The CDR3 DNA sequence: TGCACCAGCAGCCAACAAAGGGGGAACACTGAAGCTTTCTTT. Encoded protein: CTSSQQRGNTEAFF.

This rearrangement joins TRBV28 to TRBJ1-1, with 7 bases lining up with TRBD1. The CDR3 contains 20 residues. Per the germline V gene, CDR1 is MDHEN and CDR2 is SYDVKM. J lost 0 bases, V lost 8 bases, and 24 bases had no gene match. The CDR3 region is CASSFLVTGTAERMNTEAFF. In DNA form, the CDR3 reads TGTGCCAGCTCCTTTCTAGTAACCGGGACAGCCGAGAGAATGAACACTGAAGCTTTCTTT. Full variable domain (rest looked up from reference TRBV28 and TRBJ1-1): DVKVTQSSRYLVKRTGEKVFLECVQDMDHENMFWYRQDPGLGLRLIYFSYDVKMKEKGDIPEGYSVSREKKERFSLILESASTNQTSMYLCASSFLVTGTAERMNTEAFFGQGTRLTVV.

J is TRBJ2-7 and V is TRBV19, with 8 bases that match TRBD1. This CDR3 comprises 13 residues. Germline lookup yields CDR1 LNHDA and CDR2 SQIVND (reference sequence). The ends lost 4 bases at V and 2 bases at J; junction bases unmatched: 1. This CDR3 reads CASSKGQAYEQYF. CDR3 coding DNA: TGTGCCAGTAGTAAGGGACAGGCCTACGAGCAGTACTTC.

This clone was observed once. The chain links TRBV5-1 to TRBJ2-5, with a tentative D call TRBD1 (5 bases). This CDR3 is built from 14 residues. V was cut by 1 base and J by 5 bases, with 12 bases left in between. Germline CDR1 SGHRS, CDR2 YFSETQ. The CDR3 bases are TGCGCCAGCAGCTTGACAGGCTATCGGGAGACCCAGTACTTC. Translated: CASSLTGYRETQYF.

The chain joins TRBV6-5 to TRBJ1-1; the match to TRBD1 covers 8 bases. The CDR3 loop spans 15 amino acids. V dropped 8 bases and J dropped 0; count of bases not matched to a gene: 8. Germline lookup yields CDR1 MNHEY and CDR2 SVGAGI. The CDR3: CASDRTGTLNTEAFF. DNA for the CDR3: TGTGCCAGCGATAGGACAGGGACATTGAACACTGAAGCTTTCTTT.

In this sample, this clone turned up once. The rearrangement joins TRBV6-2 or TRBV6-3 to TRBJ1-5; possible D gene TRBD1, 6 bases. CDR1 is MNHEY, CDR2 SVGEGT, per germline. The germline V and J ends were trimmed by 2 bases and 2 bases, with 19 bases remaining between them. This CDR3 region has 18 residues. CDR3 in DNA: TGTGCCAGCAGTTACGGGGCAGGGGAAGGATTGGGCAATCAGCCCCAGCATTTT. It codes for CASSYGAGEGLGNQPQHF.